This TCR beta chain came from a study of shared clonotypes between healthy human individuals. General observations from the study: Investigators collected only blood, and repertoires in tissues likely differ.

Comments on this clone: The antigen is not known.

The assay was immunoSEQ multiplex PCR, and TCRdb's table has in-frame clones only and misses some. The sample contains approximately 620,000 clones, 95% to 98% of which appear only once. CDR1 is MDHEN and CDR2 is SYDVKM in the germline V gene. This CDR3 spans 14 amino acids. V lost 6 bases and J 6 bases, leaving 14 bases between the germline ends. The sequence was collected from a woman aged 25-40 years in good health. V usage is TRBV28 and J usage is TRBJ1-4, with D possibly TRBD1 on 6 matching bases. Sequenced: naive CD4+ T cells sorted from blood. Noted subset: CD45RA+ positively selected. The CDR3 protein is CASRVQGGHEKLFF. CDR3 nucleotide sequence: TGTGCCAGCAGGGTACAGGGAGGGCATGAAAAACTGTTTTTT. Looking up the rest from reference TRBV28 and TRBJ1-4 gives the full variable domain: DVKVTQSSRYLVKRTGEKVFLECVQDMDHENMFWYRQDPGLGLRLIYFSYDVKMKEKGDIPEGYSVSREKKERFSLILESASTNQTSMYLCASRVQGGHEKLFFGSGTQLSVL.